This TCR beta chain stems from a study of T cells after yellow fever vaccination (dated by TCRdb to between 2017 and 2020). About the investigation overall: The SMART-Seq v4 Ultra Low Input RNA kit was used to prepare libraries from fractions with low cell numbers. Blood was drawn at multiple timepoints before and after primary and secondary immunization, with bulk PBMC replicates and cell subsets isolated. Bulk TCR alpha and beta repertoires were sequenced longitudinally to track T-cell clones before and after primary and booster YFV17D yellow fever vaccination. The cohort comprised two healthy male donors, one aged 18 to 29 and one aged 30 to 40 years. Paper-wide results and their limitations: Most clones expanded after primary vaccination were re-detected after the booster (approximately 95% of CD4 and around 88% of CD8), suggesting broad memory maintenance. A small fraction of clonotypes appeared in both the CD4 and CD8 compartments, likely as a result of convergent recombination. The study included only two donors, which limits how far the findings can be generalized. The secondary T-cell response was weaker than the primary response but faster, peaking on day 5 instead of day 15. FACS-sorted repertoires could contain abundant contaminating clonotypes from the bulk population, so computational filtering was required.

Regarding this clonotype: What antigen it recognizes has not been identified. No qualities accompany the bases; no much larger clone lies one base away.

This specimen's treatment or condition label, interpreted: live attenuated yellow fever vaccine strain. PBMCs were isolated from peripheral blood using a standard Ficoll-Paque protocol. CD4 and CD8 T-cell fractions were isolated with Dynabeads CD4 and CD8 positive selection kits. TriZol was used to extract RNA from bulk PBMCs, CD4 and CD8 fractions, and dextramer-positive and dextramer-negative fractions. Synthesis of TCR cDNA relied on 5'RACE template switching, a step that introduced a universal primer site along with unique molecular identifiers. Priming for cDNA synthesis came from both the TCR alpha and TCR beta constant segments. Library amplification involved two PCR steps, and the second step added sample barcodes and sequencing adapters. Sequencing of the libraries was done on either Illumina HiSeq 2500 (2x100 bp) or NovaSeq (2x150 bp). As for the original processing: MIGEC was used to demultiplex reads and collapse the reads into UMI consensus sequences, and MiXCR was used for V(D)J alignment. Clonotypes responding to the vaccine were identified with edgeR on replicate PBMC samples, with the criteria of FDR below 0.01 and a log2 fold change above 5 up to day 15. Each bulk clonotype was labeled CD4 or CD8 based on which sequenced repertoire, CD4 or CD8, contained the clonotype at higher abundance. TCRdb took the public reads, trimmed them with fastp at Q25, ran MiXCR for clone calling and kept in-frame beta chains. CDR3 protein duplicates are merged, each entry listing the most common genes and DNA. TCRdb, rather than the study authors, made the V and J calls. The sample table lists 240,000 or so distinct CDR3 sequences, 6% to 7.5% of them with a count of one. About 0.85% of the sample is in the top ten clones.

Trimmed from V: 3 bases; trimmed from J: 5 bases; junction bases lacking a gene match: 9. CDR1 is given as DFQATT and CDR2 as SNEGSKA, both from the germline V gene (reference sequence). Including cysteine and phenylalanine, the CDR3 has 14 amino acids. The entry retains the CDR3 DNA only, 42 bases that are in frame from base 1. Recombination connected TRBV20-1 to TRBJ2-5, and 7 junction bases match TRBD1. The input for sequencing was CD4+ T cells sorted from PBMCs, taken 15 days after the yellow fever booster vaccination. This TCR came from a young man who received the YFV17D yellow fever vaccine. Here is the DNA: TGCAGTGCTAGCACACAGGGGCCCGGGGAGACCCAGTACTTC. Translated, it gives CSASTQGPGETQYF.